The rows below give T cell receptor beta chains drawn from one sample of a study of CD4 T cells in relation to SARS-CoV-2 and coronaviruses. Measured with immunoSEQ multiplex PCR; TCRdb has only the in-frame clones, and not every one. The sample has about 19,000 clones; 70% to 85% are singletons. Their antigen targets remain unknown. Sequencing used CD4+ T cells from PBMCs, cultured in vitro. The receptors come from a human donor in good health. The CDR3 runs from the conserved cysteine through the conserved F or W. Fields, in order: J gene, V gene, D gene, CDR3 length, clone size, CDR3 protein, CDR3 DNA. D genes are given only for firm matches. Clone size is stated in some rows and not others, as once, few, many or a class when expanded.

>TRBJ1-4|TRBV7-9|NA|15|few
CASSLALSGGEKLFF
TGTGCCAGCAGCTTAGCGTTGTCGGGCGGTGAAAAACTGTTTTTT
>TRBJ2-1|TRBV7-3|TRBD2|15|NA
CASSLSAGGYNEQFF
TGTGCCAGCAGCTTAAGCGCGGGGGGCTACAATGAGCAGTTCTTC
>TRBJ2-3|TRBV7-2|NA|14|NA
CASSLGTPGDTQYF
TGTGCCAGCAGCTTAGGGACCCCAGGAGATACGCAGTATTTT
>TRBJ2-5|TRBV18|NA|16|NA
CASSPRLGGFQETQYF
TGTGCCAGCTCACCACGTCTAGGAGGGTTCCAAGAGACCCAGTACTTC
>TRBJ1-5|TRBV2|NA|16|NA
CASSSGPSPSNQPQHF
TGTGCCAGCAGTTCCGGGCCGTCACCGAGCAATCAGCCCCAGCATTTT
>TRBJ2-2|TRBV2|NA|14|NA
CASSMGTARGELFF
TGTGCCAGCAGCATGGGTACAGCCCGAGGGGAGCTGTTTTTT
>TRBJ1-1|TRBV5-1|NA|18|NA
CASSLAAQGSLLGTEAFF
TGCGCCAGCAGCTTGGCCGCTCAGGGGTCCCTACTCGGGACTGAAGCTTTCTTT
>TRBJ1-2|TRBV2|NA|16|NA
CASSPLPRGGLYGYTF
TGTGCCAGCAGCCCGCTCCCCCGGGGCGGGTTGTATGGCTACACCTTC
>TRBJ2-1|TRBV10-1|TRBD1|15|few
CASSERSGQDNEQFF
TGCGCCAGCAGTGAGCGCTCAGGACAGGACAATGAGCAGTTCTTC
>TRBJ1-1|TRBV11-2|NA|13|NA
CASSQRRDLEAFF
TGTGCCAGCAGTCAGAGACGGGATCTTGAAGCTTTCTTT
>TRBJ1-2|TRBV7-9|NA|13|NA
CASSFGGSYGYTF
TGTGCCAGCAGCTTCGGGGGAAGCTATGGCTACACCTTC
>TRBJ1-4|TRBV30|NA|14|NA
CAWGRDPAAEKLFF
TGTGCCTGGGGCCGGGACCCGGCGGCTGAAAAACTGTTTTTT
>TRBJ1-4|TRBV5-1|NA|14|few
CASSSDATNEKLFF
TGCGCCAGCAGCTCCGATGCAACTAATGAAAAACTGTTTTTT
>TRBJ1-2|TRBV7-9|NA|12|NA
CASSLRSLGYTF
TGTGCCAGCAGTTTAAGGAGTCTTGGCTACACCTTC
>TRBJ2-7|TRBV3-1/TRBV3-2|TRBD2|16|few
CASSQSVSGGLWEQYF
TGTGCCAGCAGCCAATCGGTCTCGGGAGGGCTATGGGAGCAGTACTTC
>TRBJ2-1|TRBV5-1|TRBD2|14|few
CASSSAGLAGEQFF
TGCGCCAGCAGCTCCGCAGGACTAGCGGGTGAGCAGTTCTTC
>TRBJ1-4|TRBV2|NA|17|NA
CASSESSPYSLVGKLFF
TGTGCCAGCAGTGAATCTTCTCCTTACAGTCTCGTAGGAAAACTGTTTTTT
>TRBJ1-5|TRBV2|NA|13|NA
CASSGTLNQPQHF
TGTGCCAGCAGCGGCACTTTAAATCAGCCCCAGCATTTT
>TRBJ1-1|TRBV7-2|NA|11|NA
CASSFIREAFF
TGTGCCAGCAGCTTCATTAGGGAAGCTTTCTTT
>TRBJ1-1|TRBV29-1|NA|14|few
CSVEDLTVHTEAFF
TGCAGCGTTGAAGATCTTACAGTACACACTGAAGCTTTCTTT
>TRBJ1-5|TRBV2|TRBD1|16|once
CASSSRTGGIRQPQHF
TGTGCCAGCAGTTCGAGGACAGGGGGCATCAGGCAGCCCCAGCATTTT
>TRBJ2-3|TRBV28|TRBD1|14|NA
CATENVGTGGMGYF
TGTGCCACCGAGAACGTAGGGACAGGCGGAATGGGGTATTTT
>TRBJ2-1|TRBV7-9|TRBD2|14|once
CASSLGTSGIVQFF
TGTGCCAGCAGCTTAGGAACTAGCGGGATTGTGCAGTTCTTC
>TRBJ2-7|TRBV6-5|TRBD1|13|NA
CASKQGFFDEQYF
TGTGCCAGCAAACAGGGGTTTTTCGACGAGCAGTACTTC
>TRBJ2-3|TRBV6-4|TRBD1|15|NA
CASSEGDREVGTQYF
TGTGCCAGCAGTGAAGGGGACAGGGAGGTTGGTACGCAGTATTTT
>TRBJ2-7|TRBV5-1|TRBD1|15|NA
CASSVETGKKYEQYF
TGCGCCAGCAGCGTGGAGACAGGGAAAAAGTACGAGCAGTACTTC
>TRBJ2-2|TRBV27|NA|13|NA
CASSLRGTGELFF
TGTGCCAGCAGTTTAAGGGGCACCGGGGAGCTGTTTTTT
>TRBJ1-2|TRBV5-1|NA|16|NA
CASSSTQDIGLRGYTF
TGCGCCAGCAGCTCTACCCAAGACATCGGGCTTCGTGGCTACACCTTC
>TRBJ1-1|TRBV14|NA|13|NA
CASSPNLGDSAFF
TGTGCCAGCAGCCCCAATTTAGGTGATTCGGCTTTCTTT
>TRBJ2-7|TRBV27|TRBD1|15|NA
CASSLSGTGVYEQYF
TGTGCCAGCAGTTTATCAGGGACAGGGGTCTACGAGCAGTACTTC
>TRBJ2-7|TRBV5-4|NA|11|NA
CASSLGGEQYF
TGTGCCAGCAGCTTGGGAGGTGAGCAGTACTTC
>TRBJ2-2|TRBV4-1|TRBD1|16|NA
CASSQVGRGLTGELFF
TGCGCCAGCAGCCAAGTCGGCAGGGGGCTCACCGGGGAGCTGTTTTTT
>TRBJ2-7|TRBV7-9|NA|15|few
CASSLAGWKTYEQYF
TGTGCCAGCAGCTTAGCGGGGTGGAAAACATACGAGCAGTACTTC
>TRBJ2-5|TRBV2|NA|13|NA
CASTPPELKTQYF
TGTGCCAGCACCCCCCCCGAGCTGAAGACCCAGTACTTC
>TRBJ2-5|TRBV6-6|NA|13|once
CASSQGVQETQYF
TGTGCCAGCAGTCAAGGGGTACAAGAGACCCAGTACTTC
>TRBJ1-3|TRBV14|NA|12|NA
CASSQVSNTIYF
TGTGCCAGCAGCCAAGTTTCAAACACCATATATTTT
>TRBJ1-1|TRBV6-5|NA|14|few
CASRMDGMNTEAFF
TGTGCCAGCAGGATGGACGGGATGAACACTGAAGCTTTCTTT
>TRBJ1-2|TRBV3-1/TRBV3-2|TRBD1|14|NA
CASSQDRGYYGYTF
TGTGCCAGCAGCCAAGACAGGGGGTACTATGGCTACACCTTC